This T cell receptor (beta chain) was observed in a study of chemoradiotherapy in HPV16-positive cancers. Background on the study: Candidate HPV-specific clones and shared TCR motifs came from two HPV16-positive patients.

Study-level findings and limits: In HPV16-positive patients, HPV-responsive T-cell expansion tracked better recurrence-free survival. Candidate HPV-specific clones and E7-related TCR motifs grew in tumor during treatment.

The method was immunoSEQ multiplex PCR; TCRdb's version includes in-frame clones alone and lacks a portion of them. This sample has about 53,000 clones, with more than 90% found just once. The germline CDR1 and CDR2 sequences are MNHNS and SASEGT. The V and J ends lost 4 bases and 8 bases, in that order; junction bases with no gene match: 11. This CDR3 spans 15 amino acids. In its sample, this clone was seen once. What it recognizes is unknown. Over chemoradiotherapy, repertoires were sampled more than once. This clonotype was obtained from a human donor with HPV-associated anogenital cancer. This material consisted of blood, taken from a patient who underwent chemoradiotherapy. The V call is TRBV6-1, the J call TRBJ1-2; 9 bases align to TRBD1. CDR3 DNA sequence: TGTGCCAGCAGTGGTACCAGAGGGACAGGGCGCGGCTACACCTTC. As protein: CASSGTRGTGRGYTF.